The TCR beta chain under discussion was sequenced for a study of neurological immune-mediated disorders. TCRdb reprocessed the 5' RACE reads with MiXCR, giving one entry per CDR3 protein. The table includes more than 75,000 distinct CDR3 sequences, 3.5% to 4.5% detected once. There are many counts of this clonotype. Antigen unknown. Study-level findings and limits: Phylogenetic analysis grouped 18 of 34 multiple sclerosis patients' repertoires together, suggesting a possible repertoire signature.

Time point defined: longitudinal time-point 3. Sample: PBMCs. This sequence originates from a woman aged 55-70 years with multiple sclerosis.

CDR3 nucleotide sequence: TGCGCCAGCACCGGCGGTGGGGCCGACACTGAAGCTTTCTTT. Its translation: CASTGGGADTEAFF. V gene TRBV10-2 combines with J gene TRBJ1-1; perhaps TRBD1 as D (5 bases). Trimming shortened V by 7 bases and J by 3 bases, and 15 bases separated the two germline ends. Per germline, CDR1 WSHSY and CDR2 SAAADI. The length of the CDR3 is 14 residues.